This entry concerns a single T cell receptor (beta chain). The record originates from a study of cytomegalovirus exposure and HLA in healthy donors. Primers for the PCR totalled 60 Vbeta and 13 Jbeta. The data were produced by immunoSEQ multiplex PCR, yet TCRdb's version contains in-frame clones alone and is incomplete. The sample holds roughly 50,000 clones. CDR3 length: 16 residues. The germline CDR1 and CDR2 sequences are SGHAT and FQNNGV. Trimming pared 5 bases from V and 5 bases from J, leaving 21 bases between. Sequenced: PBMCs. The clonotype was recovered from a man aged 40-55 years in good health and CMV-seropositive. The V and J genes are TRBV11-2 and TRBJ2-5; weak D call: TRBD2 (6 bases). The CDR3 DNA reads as TGTGCCAGCAGCCTCAGCCTCCTCGGGGGAAGTGAGACCCAGTACTTC. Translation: CASSLSLLGGSETQYF.